This TCR beta chain came from a study of cytomegalovirus exposure and HLA in healthy donors (dated by TCRdb to between 2016 and 2019). With respect to the entire study: In an earlier analysis of approximately 500 of the donors, 276 Gb of sequence data and approximately 120 million unique TCR beta sequences from roughly 190 million T cells were reported. The aim of the study was to test whether cataloging public T cell receptors could identify signatures of past pathogen exposure. In addition to the first cohort of roughly 700 subjects, a separate validation cohort of 100 to 150 different subjects was used. An earlier analysis of roughly 580 of the donors used high-throughput TCR beta sequencing to judge whether each TCR beta V gene segment behaved as functional or pseudogenic. Rather than using new phenotypic data, the later analysis identified candidate immune exposures from TCR beta sequences and from how often those sequences occurred across donors. Every discovery cohort repertoire had been produced on one sequencing platform. A later genetic analysis used genome-wide SNP genotypes for 398 of the 666 donors, treating that subset as a discovery cohort. Among about 370 genotyped donors of the cohort, an average of approximately 200,000 unique TCR beta nucleotide sequences was sequenced per donor, of which about 18% were non-productive. Donor age, sex, ethnicity and CMV serostatus were compiled alongside the repertoire data. To predict cytomegalovirus infection status, the study brought together high-throughput TCR immunosequencing, statistical association of individual TCRs with disease status, and machine learning. Approximately 330 gigabases of sequencing data and 75 million to 85 million unique TCR sequences made up an early release that covered 640 HLA-typed donors. To study patterns of TCR occurrence, a later analysis re-analyzed previously published TCR beta repertoires from around 670 donors and added high-resolution HLA genotyping. The study used immunosequencing to profile the T cell repertoires of approximately 630 subjects and linked those repertoires to cytomegalovirus serostatus. The number of typed donors differed by locus: 629-630 for A, B, C, DRB1 and DQB1; 522 for DQA1; 606 for DPA1; and about 470 for DPB1. About 5 DR-DQ haplotypes were handled as single units for association and clustering, since linkage in the cohort was strong. Among the roughly 400 genotyped donors, approximately 82% belonged to the genetic ancestry cluster associated with self-reported Caucasian donors. HLA typing included class I and class II loci at four-digit resolution.

The cohort was made up of under 800 healthy bone marrow donors. At the time of sampling, every cohort member was nominally healthy, though immune exposures that went unrecorded were likely present. The donor was CMV seropositive and belonged to the group of 250 to 300 seropositive cohort members. Every donor gave a peripheral blood sample, and the peripheral blood mononuclear cells from that sample were used for TCR beta sequencing. The Qiagen DNeasy Blood Extraction Kit was used to extract genomic DNA from the blood cell samples. Library method: the immunoSEQ multiplex PCR assay. For the multiplex PCR, a mixture combining 60 forward primers for TCR Vbeta segments and 13 reverse primers for TCR Jbeta segments was used. A multiplex PCR assay on genomic DNA amplified the CDR3 region of rearranged TCR beta genes. The Illumina HiSeq System was used to sequence the amplified TCR beta libraries as 87-base-pair reads. As for the authors' bioinformatics: Across the 500 to 750 repertoires, a later analysis counted tens of millions of unique TCR beta chains, roughly 11 million of which were shared by at least two donors. To remove PCR and sequencing errors, raw reads were error-corrected and collapsed into unique sequences using a nearest-neighbor algorithm that merged closely related sequences. Alignment of CDR3 sequences to IMGT reference sequences was used to assign V, D and J gene segments. For a sequence to be retained, a match of at least six nucleotides to both a V gene segment and a J gene segment was required. A rearrangement was called productive if the CDR3 had no stop codons and remained in frame with V and J, and every other rearrangement was called non-productive. Following IMGT convention, CDR3 was defined as the stretch from the second conserved V-encoded cysteine up to the conserved J-encoded phenylalanine. The earlier analysis of about 500 of the donors excluded sequences that lacked an unambiguous match to a single V gene segment. An earlier analysis of several hundred of the donors called V segments functional above 56.7% productive rearrangements and segregating when the between-donor standard deviation exceeded 5%. A statistical classification framework was built for diagnosing cytomegalovirus status from the catalog of TCR beta chain sequences. In a later analysis, V and J genes were assigned by comparing TCR nucleotide sequences against IMGT/GENE-DB human TR gene sequences. A later analysis assigned CDR3 sequences and most-parsimonious VDJ recombination scenarios with the TCRdist pipeline. In a later analysis, every TCR beta chain was defined by the combination of its CDR3 amino acid sequence and its V-gene family, and reads without a unique V-gene family were dropped. To address suspected cross-contamination and a sequencing artifact, a later analysis removed 592 highly shared, low-generation-probability nucleotide sequences. A later analysis calculated a clonal expansion index for each public chain from normalized within-repertoire ranks of inferred template counts. In a later analysis, generation probabilities were computed using a VDJ recombination model fitted to out-of-frame rearrangements, and the results were checked against IGoR. A later analysis scored TCR-TCR, TCR-HLA and TCR-CMV co-occurrence with hypergeometric tests, applying a repertoire-size bias correction to TCR pairs. To estimate false discovery rates, a later analysis permuted the HLA or CMV assignments 20 times. In a later analysis, co-occurring TCRs were grouped using DBSCAN, and TCRdist sequence similarity was added for clustering within HLA-allele-positive subsets. Co-occurrence clustering excluded repertoires with fewer than 30,000 or more than 120,000 public chains, plus five with anomalous nucleotide sharing. The source is immuneACCESS, and TCRdb retained only in-frame sequences with V and J called. Part of the clones is not carried over; for the studies checked, unresolved V genes explain less than half of this, and the remainder is unexplained. The DNA was the basis for D and trimming; V, J and clone size are from that table. This sample has about 190,000 clones in its table, and roughly 84% of those were observed once. The top ten clonotypes cover around 2.5% of the sample.

As for this clone: Which antigen it targets is not known. One base away there is no much larger clone; base qualities are not given.

Broader findings and caveats from the paper: Correlated functional status among segregating V segments might reflect linkage disequilibrium, but an unknown experimental factor could not be ruled out. Across donors, most TCR sequences were observed very rarely, whereas some public TCRs were present in many individuals. V-gene and J-gene trimming of TCR beta chains was associated with a missense DCLRE1C variant in a later genetic analysis, and the association was replicated in an independent cohort. The authors suggested that the approach could potentially be extended to other disease states and immunological phenotypes. A few of the identified cytomegalovirus-associated TCR beta chains were confirmed in vitro to be specific for cytomegalovirus antigens. Because HLA typing was unavailable for some donors at each locus, only the typed subset was used in association tests. The 87-base-pair reads could not distinguish some IMGT-functional V segments, including TRBV6-2 and TRBV6-3, so those segments were excluded. Roughly uniform sequencing depth across donors was assumed in presence/absence analyses, although this assumption may not hold. A later analysis associated 16,951 TCR beta sequences with specific HLA alleles at a false discovery rate of 0.05. According to a later genetic analysis, donors in an Asian-associated ancestry cluster had fewer N-insertions in productive TCRs than the approximately 710-donor mean. Broadly in line with IMGT annotations, most TCR beta V segments showed up in productive rearrangements about 87% or about 30% of the time in an earlier analysis of several hundred of the donors. A group of highly shared sequence variants was considered likely to be a technical artifact of the sequencing pipeline. When HLA alleles, especially DR and DQ, strongly co-occurred, attributing TCR associations to individual alleles was difficult. A further reported finding was that TCR beta sequences accurately predicted the HLA-A and HLA-B alleles for most subjects in the first cohort. A later analysis reported that several top co-occurrence clusters appeared linked to parvovirus B19, influenza, CMV and Epstein-Barr virus. The classifier was reported to diagnose cytomegalovirus status with high specificity and sensitivity in both the original and validation cohorts. Because counts were too low, seventeen rarely observed V segments, including chromosome 9 orphons, were excluded from the earlier analysis of fewer than 650 of the donors. According to a later analysis, most CMV-associated TCR beta chains appeared to be HLA-restricted, and the HLA associations seemed to be driven largely by CMV exposure. For the cohort, immune exposure information was limited to CMV serostatus. The cohort was sequenced for TCR beta chains only, and without alpha or paired-chain data the features that could be detected were limited. In a later analysis, TCR association rates were found to vary across HLA loci, with the most associated TCRs seen for DRB1 alleles and the fewest for HLA-C alleles. In a later analysis, HLA-associated TCR beta chains showed more clonal expansion and lower generation probabilities than non-associated chains that were equally common. A total of roughly 160 TCR beta chains were listed by the study as associated with cytomegalovirus.

There are 15 amino acids in the CDR3, from cysteine to phenylalanine inclusive. Only CDR3 DNA remains: 45 bases, in frame from the first base. CDR1 and CDR2 are read off the germline V gene as SNHLY and FYNNEI. V gives up 9 bases and J gives up 2 bases, and the segment between their germline ends measures 18 bases. The sequenced material came from PBMCs. The clonotype originates from a woman between 45 and 60 years old in good health and CMV-seropositive. The V and J genes are TRBV2 and TRBJ2-3; TRBD2 might be the D gene, on 6 matching bases. The DNA is as follows: TGTGCCAGTCGGAAGTGGACTATCCTCACAGATACGCAGTATTTT. The encoded protein is CASRKWTILTDTQYF. This CDR3, with the reference TRBV2 and TRBJ2-3 proteins standing in past its ends, gives the full variable domain EPEVTQTPSHQVTQMGQEVILRCVPISNHLYFYWYRQILGQKVEFLVSFYNNEISEKSEIFDDQFSVERPDGSNFTLKIRSTKLEDSAMYFCASRKWTILTDTQYFGPGTRLTVL.